This TCR beta chain derives from a study of blood T cell repertoires in COVID-19. The germline gives CDR1 LNHDA, CDR2 SQIVND (reference sequence). The CDR3 runs to 16 residues. V shed 0 bases and J 1 base; nucleotides not matched to a gene: 3. TCRdb's copy holds only in-frame clones and misses some; the assay was immunoSEQ multiplex PCR. The sample carries around 220,000 clones, around 80% recorded once. The chain combines TRBV19 with TRBJ1-3; 7 bases map to TRBD1. Material: peripheral blood. The sequence was obtained from a woman aged 40 to 50 with active or convalescent COVID-19. CDR3 DNA: TGTGCCAGTAGTATAGAGGGACAGTCATCTGGAAACACCATATATTTT. This translates into CASSIEGQSSGNTIYF.